The sequence of this TCR beta chain was determined in a study of blood T cell repertoires in COVID-19. In germline, CDR1 is ENHRY, CDR2 SYGVKD. The V and J ends lost 5 bases and 4 bases, in that order; junction bases with no gene match: 13. CDR3 size: 17 residues. Clones were read by immunoSEQ multiplex PCR, and TCRdb kept only the in-frame ones, dropping some. Here the sample spans about 170,000 clones, about four fifths being singletons. The chain joins TRBV10-3 to TRBJ2-2; 7 nucleotides align to TRBD1. The sequencing input was PBMCs or T cells enriched from blood (not recorded which). This receptor was identified in a woman aged 50 to 60 in a cohort exposed to, infected with or recovered from COVID-19 (not recorded which). The CDR3 loop is CAISMVEKGAGTGELFF. The CDR3 DNA sequence: TGTGCCATCAGTATGGTAGAAAAGGGGGCCGGCACCGGGGAGCTGTTTTTT.